This TCR beta chain was identified in a study of cytomegalovirus exposure and HLA in healthy donors. Study results and limitations: Association of 15,000 to 20,000 TCR beta sequences with HLA alleles was found at 0.05 false discovery rate in a later analysis.

V was clipped by 5 bases and J by 0 bases, with 7 bases between them. This CDR3 comprises 13 residues. The germline CDR1 and CDR2 sequences are SGHTA and FQGTGA. Use of 60 Vbeta and 13 Jbeta primers characterized the PCR. Repertoires were generated with immunoSEQ multiplex PCR, while TCRdb's copy carries only in-frame clones and drops some. Of over 110,000 clones listed, about 80% are singletons. As regards this clone: Its antigen is not identified.

Sequencing was performed on PBMCs. V and J are TRBV7-3 and TRBJ1-2, with D possibly being TRBD1 (5 bases). The source of this sequence is an older woman in good health and CMV-seropositive. CDR3 bases: TGTGCCAGCAGCATGACAGCTAACTATGGCTACACCTTC. Its translation is CASSMTANYGYTF.